The present TCR beta chain was sequenced within a study of cytomegalovirus exposure and HLA in healthy donors. General study findings and limits: The study recorded 150 to 200 TCR beta chains that were cytomegalovirus-associated.

Concerning this clone: The antigen is not known.

The V gene end was trimmed by 4 bases and the J gene end by 2 bases; junction bases not matched to a gene: 2. CDR1 is SGHKS and CDR2 is YYEKEE in the germline V gene (reference sequence). The CDR3 consists of 14 residues. The PCR ran on 60 Vbeta and 13 Jbeta primers. Using immunoSEQ multiplex PCR, the repertoire was profiled, and TCRdb retains in-frame clones only, with some absent. There are over 100,000 clones in the sample; 77% occur only once, and roughly 11% lies in the top ten. This rearrangement joins TRBV5-5 to TRBJ1-5; 8 bases align to TRBD1. This sequence was found in a man aged 40-49 years in good health and CMV-seropositive. Sequenced input: PBMCs. Written as DNA, the CDR3 is TGTGCCAGCAGCCCGGACAGGGGCAATCAGCCCCAGCATTTT. Its translation is CASSPDRGNQPQHF.